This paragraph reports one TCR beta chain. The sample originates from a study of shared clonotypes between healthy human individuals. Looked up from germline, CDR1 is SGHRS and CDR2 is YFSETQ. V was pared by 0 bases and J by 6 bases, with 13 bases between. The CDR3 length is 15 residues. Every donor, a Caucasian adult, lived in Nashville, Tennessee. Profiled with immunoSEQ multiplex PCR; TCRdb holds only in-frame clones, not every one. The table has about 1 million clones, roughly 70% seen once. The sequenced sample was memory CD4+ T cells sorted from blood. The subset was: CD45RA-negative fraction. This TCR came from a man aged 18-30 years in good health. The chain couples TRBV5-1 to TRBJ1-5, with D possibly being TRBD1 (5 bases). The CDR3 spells CASSLAGVQGQPQHF. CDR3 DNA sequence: TGCGCCAGCAGCTTGGCCGGTGTTCAGGGTCAGCCCCAGCATTTT. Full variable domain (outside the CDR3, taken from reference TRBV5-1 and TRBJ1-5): KAGVTQTPRYLIKTRGQQVTLSCSPISGHRSVSWYQQTPGQGLQFLFEYFSETQRNKGNFPGRFSGRQFSNSRSEMNVSTLELGDSALYLCASSLAGVQGQPQHFGDGTRLSIL.